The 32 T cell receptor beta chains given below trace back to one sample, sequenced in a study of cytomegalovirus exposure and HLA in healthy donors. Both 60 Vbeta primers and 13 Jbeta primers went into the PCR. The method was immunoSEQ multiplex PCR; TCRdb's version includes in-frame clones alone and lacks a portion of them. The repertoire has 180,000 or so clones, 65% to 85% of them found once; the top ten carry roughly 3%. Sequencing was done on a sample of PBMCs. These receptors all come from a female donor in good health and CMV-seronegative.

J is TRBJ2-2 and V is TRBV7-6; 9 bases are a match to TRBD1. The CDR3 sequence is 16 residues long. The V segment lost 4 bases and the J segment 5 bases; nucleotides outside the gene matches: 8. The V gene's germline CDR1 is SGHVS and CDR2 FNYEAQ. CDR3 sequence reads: CASSWGQGLRTGELFF. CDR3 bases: TGTGCCAGCAGCTGGGGACAGGGTCTTAGAACCGGGGAGCTGTTTTTT.

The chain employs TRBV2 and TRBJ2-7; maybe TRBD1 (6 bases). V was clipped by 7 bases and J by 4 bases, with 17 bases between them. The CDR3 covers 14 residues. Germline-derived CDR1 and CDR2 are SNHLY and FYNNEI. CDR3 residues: CASKKQGNAYEQYF. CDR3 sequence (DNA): TGTGCCAGCAAAAAACAGGGAAACGCATACGAGCAGTACTTC.

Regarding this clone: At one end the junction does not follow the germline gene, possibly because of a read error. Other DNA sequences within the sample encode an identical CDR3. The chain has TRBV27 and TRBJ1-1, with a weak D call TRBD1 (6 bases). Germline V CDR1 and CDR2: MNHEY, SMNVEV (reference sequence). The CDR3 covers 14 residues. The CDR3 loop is CASSRGGVNTEAFF. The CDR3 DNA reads TGTGCCAGCAGTCGAGGGGGTGTGAATACTGAAGCTTTCTTT.

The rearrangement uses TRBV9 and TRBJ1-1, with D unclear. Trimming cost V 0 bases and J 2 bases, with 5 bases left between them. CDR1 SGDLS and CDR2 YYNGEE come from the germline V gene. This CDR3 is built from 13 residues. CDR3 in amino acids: CASSVAPNTEAFF. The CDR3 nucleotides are TGTGCCAGCAGCGTAGCTCCTAACACTGAAGCTTTCTTT.

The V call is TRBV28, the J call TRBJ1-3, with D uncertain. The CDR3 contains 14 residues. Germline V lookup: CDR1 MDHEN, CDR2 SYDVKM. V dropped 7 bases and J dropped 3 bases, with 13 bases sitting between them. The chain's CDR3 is CASTVTRDGNTIYF. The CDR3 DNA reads TGTGCCAGCACCGTAACCCGGGATGGAAACACCATATATTTT.

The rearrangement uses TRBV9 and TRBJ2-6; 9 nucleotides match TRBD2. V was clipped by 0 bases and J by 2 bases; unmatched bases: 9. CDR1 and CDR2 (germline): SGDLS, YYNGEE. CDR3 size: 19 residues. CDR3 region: CASSVGLAGAGAGANVLTF. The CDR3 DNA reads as TGTGCCAGCAGCGTAGGTTTAGCGGGGGCTGGGGCTGGGGCCAACGTCCTGACTTTC.

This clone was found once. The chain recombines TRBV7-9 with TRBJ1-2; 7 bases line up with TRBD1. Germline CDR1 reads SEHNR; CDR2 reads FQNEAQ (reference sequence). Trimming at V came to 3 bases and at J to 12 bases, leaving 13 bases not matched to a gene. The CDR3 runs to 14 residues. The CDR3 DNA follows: TGTGCCAGCAGCTTTACACAGGGGAACACTGTTCACACCTTC. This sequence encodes CASSFTQGNTVHTF.

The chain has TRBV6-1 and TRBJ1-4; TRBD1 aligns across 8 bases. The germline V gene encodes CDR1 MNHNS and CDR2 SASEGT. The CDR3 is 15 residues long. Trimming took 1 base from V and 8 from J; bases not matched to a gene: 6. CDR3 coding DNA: TGTGCCAGCAGTGAAGATGGGGCAGGGGGCGAAAAACTGTTTTTT. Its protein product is CASSEDGAGGEKLFF.

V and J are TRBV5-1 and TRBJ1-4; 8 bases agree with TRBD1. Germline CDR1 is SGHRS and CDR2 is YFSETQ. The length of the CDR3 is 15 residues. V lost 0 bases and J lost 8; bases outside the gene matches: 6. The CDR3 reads CASSLGQGAREKLFF. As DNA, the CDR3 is TGCGCCAGCAGCTTGGGTCAGGGGGCGCGGGAAAAACTGTTTTTT.

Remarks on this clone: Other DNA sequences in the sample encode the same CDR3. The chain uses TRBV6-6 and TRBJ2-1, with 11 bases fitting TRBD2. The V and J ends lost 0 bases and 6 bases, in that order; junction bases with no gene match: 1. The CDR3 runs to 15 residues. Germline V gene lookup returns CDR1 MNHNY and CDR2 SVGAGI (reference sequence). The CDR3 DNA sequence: TGTGCCAGCAGTTACTCCCTAGCGGGGGGCAATGAGCAGTTCTTC. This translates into CASSYSLAGGNEQFF.

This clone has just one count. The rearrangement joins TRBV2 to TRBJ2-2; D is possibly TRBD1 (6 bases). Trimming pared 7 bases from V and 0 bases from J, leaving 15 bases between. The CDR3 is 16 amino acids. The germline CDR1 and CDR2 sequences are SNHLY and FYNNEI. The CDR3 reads CASTMGQPANTGELFF. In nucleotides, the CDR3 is TGTGCCAGCACCATGGGACAACCCGCGAACACCGGGGAGCTGTTTTTT.

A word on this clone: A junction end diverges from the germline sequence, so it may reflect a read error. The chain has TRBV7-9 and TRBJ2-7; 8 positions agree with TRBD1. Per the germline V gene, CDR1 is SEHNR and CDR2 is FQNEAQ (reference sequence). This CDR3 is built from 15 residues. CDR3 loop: CSSSARQGSWGEQYF. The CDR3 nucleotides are TGTTCCAGCAGCGCCCGACAGGGGAGTTGGGGCGAGCAGTACTTC.

The CDR3, as DNA: TGTGCCACCAGCAGGGCTAAGCGGGGTGGGGAAAACATTCAGTACTTC. This sequence encodes CATSRAKRGGENIQYF. The rearrangement joins TRBV15 to TRBJ2-4; TRBD2 aligns across 7 bases. Trimming took 3 bases from V and 5 from J; bases not matched to a gene: 10. Germline V CDR1 and CDR2: LNHNV, YYDKDF (reference sequence). The CDR3 spans 16 residues.

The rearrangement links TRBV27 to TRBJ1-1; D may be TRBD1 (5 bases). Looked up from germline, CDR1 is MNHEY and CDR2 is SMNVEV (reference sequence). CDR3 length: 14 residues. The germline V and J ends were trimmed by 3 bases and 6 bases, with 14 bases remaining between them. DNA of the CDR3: TGTGCCAGCAGTTTTGGAGGGGCTCTCGCTGAAGCTTTCTTT. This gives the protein CASSFGGALAEAFF.

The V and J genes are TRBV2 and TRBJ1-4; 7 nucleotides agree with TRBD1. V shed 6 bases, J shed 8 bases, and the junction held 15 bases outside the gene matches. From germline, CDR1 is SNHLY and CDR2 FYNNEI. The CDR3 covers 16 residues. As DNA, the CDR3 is TGTGCCAGCAGGGATCGGACAGGATCTGTTCGAGAAAAACTGTTTTTT. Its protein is CASRDRTGSVREKLFF.

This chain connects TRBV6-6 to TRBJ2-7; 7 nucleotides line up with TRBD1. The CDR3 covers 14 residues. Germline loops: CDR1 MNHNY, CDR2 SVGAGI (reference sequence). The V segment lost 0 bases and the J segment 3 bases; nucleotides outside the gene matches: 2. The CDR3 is CASSYSRQGYEQYF. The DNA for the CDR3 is TGTGCCAGCAGTTACTCGAGACAGGGCTACGAGCAGTACTTC.

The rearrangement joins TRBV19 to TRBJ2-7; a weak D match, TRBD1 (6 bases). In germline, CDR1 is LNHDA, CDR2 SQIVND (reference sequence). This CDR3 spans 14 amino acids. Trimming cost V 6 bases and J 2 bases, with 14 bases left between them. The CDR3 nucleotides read TGTGCCAGTAGCCCCCGGACAGTCACCTACGAGCAGTACTTC. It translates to CASSPRTVTYEQYF.

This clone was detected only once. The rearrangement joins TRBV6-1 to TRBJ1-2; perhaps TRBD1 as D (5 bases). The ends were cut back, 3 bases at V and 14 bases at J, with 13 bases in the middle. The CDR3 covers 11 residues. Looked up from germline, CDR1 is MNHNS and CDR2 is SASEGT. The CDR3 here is CASSEGLGGTF. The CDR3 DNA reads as TGTGCCAGCAGTGAGGGGTTGGGGGGGACCTTC.

The CDR3 region is CASSYRALGDYGYTF. CDR3 in DNA: TGTGCCAGCAGTTACCGGGCCCTCGGGGACTATGGCTACACCTTC. The V and J genes are TRBV5-8 and TRBJ1-2; D uncertain. This CDR3 comprises 15 residues. Trimming removed 5 bases at V and 3 bases at J, with 17 bases between. Germline CDR1 is SGHTS and CDR2 is YDEGEE.

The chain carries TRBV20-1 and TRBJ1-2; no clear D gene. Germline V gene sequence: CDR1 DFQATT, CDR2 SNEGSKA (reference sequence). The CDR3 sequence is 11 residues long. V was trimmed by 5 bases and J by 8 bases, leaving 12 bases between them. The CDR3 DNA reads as TGCAGTGCTCCAGACGCGAGGGGCTACACCTTC. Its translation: CSAPDARGYTF.

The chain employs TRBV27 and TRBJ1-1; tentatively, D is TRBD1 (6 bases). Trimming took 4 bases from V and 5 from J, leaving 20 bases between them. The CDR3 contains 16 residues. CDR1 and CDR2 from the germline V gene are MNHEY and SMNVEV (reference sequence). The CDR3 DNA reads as TGTGCCAGCAGTTCCATCCTACTCGGTCAGGGGACTGAAGCTTTCTTT. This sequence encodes CASSSILLGQGTEAFF.

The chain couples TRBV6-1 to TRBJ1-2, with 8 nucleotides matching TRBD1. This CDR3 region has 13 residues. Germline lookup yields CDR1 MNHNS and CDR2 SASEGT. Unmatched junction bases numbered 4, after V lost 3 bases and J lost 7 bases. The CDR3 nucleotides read TGTGCCAGCAGTGACCCAGGGGGCCCTGGCTACACCTTC. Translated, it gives CASSDPGGPGYTF.

CDR3 coding DNA: TGTGCCAGCAGTGGGGGGGGCCTGGATACGCAGTATTTT. Residues: CASSGGGLDTQYF. V and J are TRBV2 and TRBJ2-3; the D gene is possibly TRBD2 (7 bases). Germline CDR1 and CDR2: SNHLY and FYNNEI. With 4 bases removed from V and 6 bases from J, the gap between germline ends came to 11 bases. The CDR3 spans 13 residues. Combining the CDR3 with reference TRBV2 and TRBJ2-3 gives the whole variable domain EPEVTQTPSHQVTQMGQEVILRCVPISNHLYFYWYRQILGQKVEFLVSFYNNEISEKSEIFDDQFSVERPDGSNFTLKIRSTKLEDSAMYFCASSGGGLDTQYFGPGTRLTVL.

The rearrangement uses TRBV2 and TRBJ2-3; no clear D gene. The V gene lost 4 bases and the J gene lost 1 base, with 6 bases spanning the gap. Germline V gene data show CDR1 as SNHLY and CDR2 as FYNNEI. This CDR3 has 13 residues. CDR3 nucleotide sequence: TGTGCCAGCAGTGCCGAGCGCACAGATACGCAGTATTTT. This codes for CASSAERTDTQYF.

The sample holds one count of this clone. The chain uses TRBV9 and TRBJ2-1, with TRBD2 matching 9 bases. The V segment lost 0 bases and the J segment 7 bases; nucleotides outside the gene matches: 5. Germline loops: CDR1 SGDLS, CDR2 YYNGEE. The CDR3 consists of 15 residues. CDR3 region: CASSVANSGGNEQFF. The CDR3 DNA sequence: TGTGCCAGCAGCGTAGCCAATAGCGGGGGAAATGAGCAGTTCTTC.

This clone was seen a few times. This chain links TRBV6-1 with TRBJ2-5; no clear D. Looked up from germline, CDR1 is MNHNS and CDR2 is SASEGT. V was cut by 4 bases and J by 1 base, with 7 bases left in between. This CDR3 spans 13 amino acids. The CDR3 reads CASSARFQETQYF. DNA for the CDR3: TGTGCCAGCAGTGCGCGTTTCCAAGAGACCCAGTACTTC.

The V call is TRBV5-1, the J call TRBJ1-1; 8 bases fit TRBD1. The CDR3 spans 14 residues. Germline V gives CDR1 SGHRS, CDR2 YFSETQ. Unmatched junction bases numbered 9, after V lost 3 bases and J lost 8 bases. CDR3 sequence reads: CASSSTLGQGEAFF. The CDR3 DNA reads TGCGCCAGCAGCTCTACCCTAGGACAGGGAGAAGCTTTCTTT.

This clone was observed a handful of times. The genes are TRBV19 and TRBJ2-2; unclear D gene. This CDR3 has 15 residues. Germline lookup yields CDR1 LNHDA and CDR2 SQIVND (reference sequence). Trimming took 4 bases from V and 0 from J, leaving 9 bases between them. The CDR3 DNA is TGTGCCAGTAGTAGTAACAGCCCGAACACCGGGGAGCTGTTTTTT. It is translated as CASSSNSPNTGELFF.

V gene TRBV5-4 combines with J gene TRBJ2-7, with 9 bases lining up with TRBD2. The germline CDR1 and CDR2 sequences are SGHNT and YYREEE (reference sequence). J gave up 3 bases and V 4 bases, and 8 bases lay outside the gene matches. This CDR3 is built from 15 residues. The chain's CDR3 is CASSPAGGAGYEQYF. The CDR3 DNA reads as TGTGCCAGCAGCCCGGCGGGGGGGGCAGGCTACGAGCAGTACTTC. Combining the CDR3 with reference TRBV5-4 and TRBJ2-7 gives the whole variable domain ETGVTQSPTHLIKTRGQQVTLRCSSQSGHNTVSWYQQALGQGPQFIFQYYREEENGRGNFPPRFSGLQFPNYSSELNVNALELDDSALYLCASSPAGGAGYEQYFGPGTRLTVT.

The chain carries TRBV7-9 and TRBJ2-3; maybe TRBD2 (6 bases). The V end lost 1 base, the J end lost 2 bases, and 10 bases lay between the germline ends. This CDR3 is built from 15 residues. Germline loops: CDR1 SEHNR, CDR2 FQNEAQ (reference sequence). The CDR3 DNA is TGTGCCAGCAGCTTAGGCGGGACCCTCACAGATACGCAGTATTTT. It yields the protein CASSLGGTLTDTQYF.

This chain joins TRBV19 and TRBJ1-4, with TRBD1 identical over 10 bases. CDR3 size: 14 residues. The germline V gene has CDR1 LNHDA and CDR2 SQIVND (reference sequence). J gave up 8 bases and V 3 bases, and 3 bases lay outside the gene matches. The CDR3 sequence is CASSIGTGVEKLFF. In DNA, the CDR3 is TGTGCCAGTAGTATTGGGACAGGGGTCGAAAAACTGTTTTTT.

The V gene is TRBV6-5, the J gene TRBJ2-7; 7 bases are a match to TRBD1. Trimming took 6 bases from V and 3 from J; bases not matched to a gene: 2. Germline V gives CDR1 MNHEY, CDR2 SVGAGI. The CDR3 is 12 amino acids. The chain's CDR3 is CASSGDSYEQYF. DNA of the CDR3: TGTGCCAGCAGCGGGGACAGCTACGAGCAGTACTTC.